This T cell receptor beta chain was captured in a study of blood T cell repertoires in COVID-19. Authors' data handling: Using reference gene primer amplification, nucleated cell counts were estimated. This table comes from immunoSEQ multiplex PCR, and its TCRdb copy is limited to in-frame clones, with some not included. The V and J calls and clone size are taken from that table; D and trimming were inferred from the DNA. The sample has hundreds of thousands of clones; over 75% are singletons. Enrolled through a virtual design, the participants were between roughly 18 and 100 years of age and came from fewer than 30 US areas. Self-reported history from a screening survey and questionnaire set each donor's cohort. Recovered status applied to Cohort 3 donors who had two consecutive negative PCRs. It also applied to those with clearance or with symptom resolution. Trimming removed 0 bases at V and 5 bases at J, with 10 bases between. This CDR3 comprises 14 residues. Germline V gives CDR1 SGHVS, CDR2 FNYEAQ.

This chain joins TRBV7-6 and TRBJ2-5; TRBD2 is a possible D gene (7 bases). This TCR came from a man aged 40-49 years who had recovered from COVID-19. The sample was PBMCs or T cells enriched from blood (not recorded which). The CDR3 region has the DNA TGTGCCAGCAGCTTAGCGGGGGGGGGCGAGACCCAGTACTTC. This translates into CASSLAGGGETQYF. The variable domain in full, completed from reference TRBV7-6 and TRBJ2-5, reads GAGVSQSPRYKVTKRGQDVALRCDPISGHVSLYWYRQALGQGPEFLTYFNYEAQQDKSGLPNDRFSAERPEGSISTLTIQRTEQRDSAMYRCASSLAGGGETQYFGPGTRLLVL.